The entry below describes one T cell receptor (beta chain). Its antigen remains unknown. This record belongs to a study of blood T cells in healthy people across ages. Study summary: Capture by template switching was about one barcoded beta molecule per two T cells. General study points: Naive and antigen-experienced cells were not separated, limiting conclusive comparison. Diversity figures derived from one million T cells were judged to underestimate the true value.

For the second PCR, which ran for about 7 to 11 cycles, a sample-barcoded 5' primer and a J-beta primer mix were used. Each CDR3 protein gets one entry after TCRdb re-called the 5' RACE reads with MiXCR. Altogether more than 700,000 distinct CDR3 sequences are present, 35% to 60% being singletons, with the ten largest covering 18%. CDR3 size: 16 residues. With 0 bases removed from V and 2 bases from J, the gap between germline ends came to 9 bases. The germline V gene has CDR1 KGHDR and CDR2 SFDVKD. This sequence originates from a man older than 75 in good health. The material sequenced was blood. The chain carries TRBV24-1 and TRBJ2-2, with D uncertain. The CDR3 region has the DNA TGTGCCACCAGTGATTTGAGGGCAACTAACACCGGGGAGCTGTTTTTT. Its translation is CATSDLRATNTGELFF.